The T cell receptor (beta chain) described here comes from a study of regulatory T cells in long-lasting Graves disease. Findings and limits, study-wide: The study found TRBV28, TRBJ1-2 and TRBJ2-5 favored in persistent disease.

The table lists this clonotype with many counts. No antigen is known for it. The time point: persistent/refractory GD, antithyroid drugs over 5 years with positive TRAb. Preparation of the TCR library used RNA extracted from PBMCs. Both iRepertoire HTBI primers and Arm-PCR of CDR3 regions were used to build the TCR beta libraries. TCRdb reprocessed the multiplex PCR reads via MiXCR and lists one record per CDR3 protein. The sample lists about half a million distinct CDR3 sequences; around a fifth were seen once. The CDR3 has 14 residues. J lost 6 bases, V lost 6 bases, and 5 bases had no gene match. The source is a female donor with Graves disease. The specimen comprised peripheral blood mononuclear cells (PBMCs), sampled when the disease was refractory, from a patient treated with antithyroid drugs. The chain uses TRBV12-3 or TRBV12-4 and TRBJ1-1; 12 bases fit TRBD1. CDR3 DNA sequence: TGTGCCAGCAGGGGGGACAGGGGGCGCTCTGAAGCTTTCTTT. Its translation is CASRGDRGRSEAFF.